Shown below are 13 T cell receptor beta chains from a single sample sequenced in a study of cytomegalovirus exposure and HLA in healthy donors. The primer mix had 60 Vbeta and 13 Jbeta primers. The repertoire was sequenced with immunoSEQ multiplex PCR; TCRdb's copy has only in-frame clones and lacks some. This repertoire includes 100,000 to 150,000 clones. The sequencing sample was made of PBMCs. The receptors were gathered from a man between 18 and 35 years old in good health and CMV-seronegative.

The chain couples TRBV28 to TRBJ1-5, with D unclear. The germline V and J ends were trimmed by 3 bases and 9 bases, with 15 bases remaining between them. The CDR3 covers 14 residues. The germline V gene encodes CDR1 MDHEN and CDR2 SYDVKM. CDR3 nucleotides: TGTGCCAGCAGTTTCATCGGAGCGGTTGGGCCCCAGCATTTT. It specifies CASSFIGAVGPQHF.

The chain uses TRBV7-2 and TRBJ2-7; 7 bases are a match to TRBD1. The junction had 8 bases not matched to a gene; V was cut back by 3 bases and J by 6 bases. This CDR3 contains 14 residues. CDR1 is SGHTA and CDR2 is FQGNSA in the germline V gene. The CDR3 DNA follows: TGTGCCAGCAGCTTGGGAGACAGGGAGTCCGAGCAGTACTTC. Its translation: CASSLGDRESEQYF.

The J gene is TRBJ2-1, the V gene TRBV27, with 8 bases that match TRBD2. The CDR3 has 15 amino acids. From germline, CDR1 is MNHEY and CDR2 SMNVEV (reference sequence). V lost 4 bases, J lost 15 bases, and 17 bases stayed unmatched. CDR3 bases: TGTGCCAGCAGTTCACCGGGACTAGTGGGGACGCTGGCGTTCTTC. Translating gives CASSSPGLVGTLAFF.

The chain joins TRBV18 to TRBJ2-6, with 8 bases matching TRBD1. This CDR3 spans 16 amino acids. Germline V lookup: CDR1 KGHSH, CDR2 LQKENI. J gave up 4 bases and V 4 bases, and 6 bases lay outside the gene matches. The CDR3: CASSRQGASGANVLTF. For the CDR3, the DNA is TGTGCCAGCTCACGCCAGGGGGCCTCCGGGGCCAACGTCCTGACTTTC.

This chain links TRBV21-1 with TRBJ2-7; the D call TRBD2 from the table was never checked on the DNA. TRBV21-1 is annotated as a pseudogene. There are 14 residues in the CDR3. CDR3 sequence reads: CASTLLVAPYEQYF. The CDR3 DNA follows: TGTGCCAGCACCCTACTAGTGGCCCCCTACGAGCAGTACTTC.

The CDR3 DNA is TGTGCCAGCAGTAGTTCCGGGACAACTGCTAACGAGCAGTACTTC. Encoded protein: CASSSSGTTANEQYF. The rearrangement links TRBV25-1 to TRBJ2-5; the D gene is possibly TRBD1 (6 bases). The J call may be faulty, since TRBJ2-7 better matches the DNA end. The CDR3 length is 15 residues. In germline, CDR1 is MGHDK, CDR2 SYGVNS.

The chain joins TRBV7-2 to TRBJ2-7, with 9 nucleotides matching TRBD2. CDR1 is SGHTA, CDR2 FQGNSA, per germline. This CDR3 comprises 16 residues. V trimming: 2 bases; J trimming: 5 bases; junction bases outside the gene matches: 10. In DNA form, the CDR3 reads TGTGCCAGCAGCTTATGGGGGGGGCCTAGCGGGGACGAGCAGTACTTC. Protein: CASSLWGGPSGDEQYF.

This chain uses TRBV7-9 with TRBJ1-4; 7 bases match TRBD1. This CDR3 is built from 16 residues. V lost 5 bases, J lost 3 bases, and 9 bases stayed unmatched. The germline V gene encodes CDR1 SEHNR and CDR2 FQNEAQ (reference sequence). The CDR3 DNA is TGTGCCAGCAGCCCCCAGAGGGGGCTTCCTAATGAAAAACTGTTTTTT. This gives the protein CASSPQRGLPNEKLFF. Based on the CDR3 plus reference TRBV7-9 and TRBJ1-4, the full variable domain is DTGVSQNPRHKITKRGQNVTFRCDPISEHNRLYWYRQTLGQGPEFLTYFQNEAQLEKSRLLSDRFSAERPKGSFSTLEIQRTEQGDSAMYLCASSPQRGLPNEKLFFGSGTQLSVL.

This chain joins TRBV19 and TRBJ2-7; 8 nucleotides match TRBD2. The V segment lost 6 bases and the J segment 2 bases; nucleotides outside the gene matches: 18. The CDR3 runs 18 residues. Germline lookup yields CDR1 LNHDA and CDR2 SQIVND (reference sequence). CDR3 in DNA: TGTGCCAGTAGCAATGCGGTCCTAGCGGGCCTAAGCGCCTACGAGCAGTACTTC. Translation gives CASSNAVLAGLSAYEQYF.

CDR3 amino acids: CASSIPSGVYNEQFF. In nucleotides, the CDR3 is TGTGCCAGCAGCATACCATCGGGGGTGTACAATGAGCAGTTCTTC. The chain carries TRBV2 and TRBJ2-1, with D perhaps matching TRBD2 (6 bases). This CDR3 comprises 15 residues. Germline V gene sequence: CDR1 SNHLY, CDR2 FYNNEI. V was shortened by 6 bases and J by 4 bases, with 16 bases between the two germline ends. The variable domain in full, with the rest retrieved from reference TRBV2 and TRBJ2-1, is EPEVTQTPSHQVTQMGQEVILRCVPISNHLYFYWYRQILGQKVEFLVSFYNNEISEKSEIFDDQFSVERPDGSNFTLKIRSTKLEDSAMYFCASSIPSGVYNEQFFGPGTRLTVL.

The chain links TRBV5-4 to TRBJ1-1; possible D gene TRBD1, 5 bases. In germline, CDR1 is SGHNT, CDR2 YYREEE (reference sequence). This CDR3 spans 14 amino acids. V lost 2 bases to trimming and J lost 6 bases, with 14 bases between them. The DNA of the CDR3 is TGTGCCAGCAGCTTCGATGAAAGGGGCGCTGAAGCTTTCTTT. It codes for CASSFDERGAEAFF.

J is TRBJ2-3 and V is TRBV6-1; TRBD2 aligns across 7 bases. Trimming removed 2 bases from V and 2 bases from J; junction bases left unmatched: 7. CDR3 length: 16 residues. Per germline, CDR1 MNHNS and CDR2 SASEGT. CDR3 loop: CASSEPGGGLTDTQYF. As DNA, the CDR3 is TGTGCCAGCAGTGAACCGGGGGGAGGGCTCACAGATACGCAGTATTTT.

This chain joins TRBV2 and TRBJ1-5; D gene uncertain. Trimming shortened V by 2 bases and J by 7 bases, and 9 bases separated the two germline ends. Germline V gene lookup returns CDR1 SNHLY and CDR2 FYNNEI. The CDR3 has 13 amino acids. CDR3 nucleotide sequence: TGTGCCAGCAGTGAAAGCTGGGCGCAGCCCCAGCATTTT. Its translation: CASSESWAQPQHF.